The 14 T cell receptor beta chains presented below share a single source sample, sequenced in a study of CD8+CD57+ T cells in acquired aplastic anemia. Genomic DNA provided the template from which TCR beta VDJ and CDR3 profiles were obtained. Using its own MiXCR run on the reads, TCRdb lists one record per CDR3 protein. The sample holds 90,000 to 130,000 distinct CDR3 sequences, around 53% seen once. Sequenced: sorted CD4+, CD8+, or CD8+CD57+ T cells (not recorded which) from PBMCs. These receptors originate from a human donor in good health, serving as a control.

The gene calls are TRBV15 and TRBJ1-3, with no clear D. Between the trimmed V and J ends, which lost 7 bases and 2 bases, there was a span of 15 bases. The CDR3 runs 15 residues. CDR1 and CDR2 (germline): LNHNV, YYDKDF (reference sequence). CDR3 bases: TGTGCCACCATCGACCGACCCTACACTGGAAACACCATATATTTT. Protein sequence: CATIDRPYTGNTIYF.

This clonotype was counted at least ten times. The chain couples TRBV20-1 to TRBJ2-7; 12 bases align to TRBD1. Germline CDR1 reads DFQATT; CDR2 reads SNEGSKA (reference sequence). V gave up 1 base and J gave up 1 base; unmatched junction bases: 14. The CDR3 is 19 amino acids. The chain's CDR3 is CSARGPSGTGGDGSYEQYF. In nucleotides, the CDR3 is TGCAGTGCTAGAGGTCCCTCCGGGACAGGGGGCGATGGGTCCTACGAGCAGTACTTC.

The V and J genes are TRBV15 and TRBJ1-1; a weak D match, TRBD1 (6 bases). The CDR3 contains 16 residues. Germline lookup yields CDR1 LNHNV and CDR2 YYDKDF (reference sequence). The V end lost 3 bases, the J end lost 4 bases, and 18 bases lay between the germline ends. CDR3 protein: CATSSGGALQGTEAFF. CDR3 nucleotides: TGTGCCACCAGCAGTGGGGGGGCCCTGCAGGGCACTGAAGCTTTCTTT.

This sequence joins TRBV2 and TRBJ1-2; TRBD1 matches at 8 bases. V was clipped by 7 bases and J by 7 bases; unmatched bases: 11. The germline gives CDR1 SNHLY, CDR2 FYNNEI. The CDR3 is 14 amino acids. CDR3 sequence (DNA): TGTGCCAGCACGGTCCCGGGACAGGCGTTTGGCTACACCTTC. Translation gives CASTVPGQAFGYTF.

Concerning this clonotype itself: A much larger clone sits a single nucleotide away, making a read error possible. The chain employs TRBV6-1 and TRBJ2-1; 9 nucleotides agree with TRBD2. V lost 6 bases, J lost 4 bases, and 7 bases stayed unmatched. Germline CDR1 MNHNS, CDR2 SASEGT. This CDR3 is built from 15 residues. The CDR3 loop is CASSPAGGGYNEQFF. Here the CDR3 DNA reads TGTGCCAGCAGCCCCGCGGGGGGGGGTTACAATGAGCAGTTCTTC.

This clonotype was counted only a few times. The junction departs from germline at one end; a sequencing error may be responsible. The chain carries TRBV6-1 and TRBJ2-7, with 7 bases aligning to TRBD1. This CDR3 contains 15 residues. The germline CDR1 and CDR2 sequences are MNHNS and SASEGT. The chain's CDR3 is CASSEAAGQAFRRYF. The CDR3 DNA follows: TGCGCCAGCAGTGAAGCGGCAGGACAGGCCTTTCGGCGGTACTTC.

This clonotype was found many times. CDR3 region: CASTPMGAGGRNIQYF. The CDR3 nucleotides are TGTGCCAGTACCCCCATGGGGGCAGGTGGGAGGAACATTCAGTACTTC. The chain carries TRBV19 and TRBJ2-4, with D tentatively TRBD1 or TRBD2 (6 bases each). The CDR3 contains 16 residues. The germline CDR1 and CDR2 sequences are LNHDA and SQIVND (reference sequence). The V end was cut by 7 bases, the J end by 7 bases, with 23 bases between. The variable domain in full, completed from reference TRBV19 and TRBJ2-4, reads DGGITQSPKYLFRKEGQNVTLSCEQNLNHDAMYWYRQDPGQGLRLIYYSQIVNDFQKGDIAEGYSVSREKKESFPLTVTSAQKNPTAFYLCASTPMGAGGRNIQYFGAGTRLSVL.

Worth noting for this clonotype: This may be a read error, as it is one base from a much larger clone. A read error is likely, as this CDR3 ends without the conserved phenylalanine or tryptophan. The V gene is TRBV6-1, the J gene TRBJ1-5; a possible D gene is TRBD1 (5 bases). CDR1 is MNHNS, CDR2 SASEGT, per germline. V shed 6 bases and J shed 3 bases, with 12 bases lying between them. CDR3 length equals 14 residues. In DNA form, the CDR3 reads TGTGCCAGCAGAACCAGGGATTCCAATCAGCCCCAGCATCTT. This codes for CASRTRDSNQPQHL.

The table lists this clonotype with many counts. The V call is TRBV9, the J call TRBJ1-2; 8 bases map to TRBD1. The V and J ends lost 6 bases and 8 bases, in that order; junction bases with no gene match: 15. The CDR3 consists of 15 residues. In germline, CDR1 is SGDLS, CDR2 YYNGEE. CDR3 nucleotide sequence: TGTGCCAGCACCGCCCTGACAGGGGAAACGATCGGCTACACCTTC. Translating gives CASTALTGETIGYTF.

The V and J genes are TRBV15 and TRBJ1-5; D call uncertain. Trimming removed 0 bases at V and 0 bases at J, with 3 bases between. Per germline, CDR1 LNHNV and CDR2 YYDKDF (reference sequence). CDR3 length: 14 amino acids. CDR3 nucleotides: TGTGCCACCAGCAGAGATTTTAGCAATCAGCCCCAGCATTTT. Protein sequence: CATSRDFSNQPQHF.

The chain joins TRBV25-1 to TRBJ2-7; D might be TRBD2 (7 bases). Germline V gene lookup returns CDR1 MGHDK and CDR2 SYGVNS. The CDR3 has 14 amino acids. Trimming shortened V by 7 bases and J by 2 bases, and 15 bases separated the two germline ends. DNA for the CDR3: TGTGCCAGCACCGAGGGGGGGGGAGCCTACGAGCAGTACTTC. Translated: CASTEGGGAYEQYF.

This rearrangement joins TRBV12-3 or TRBV12-4 to TRBJ2-7, with 8 bases lining up with TRBD1. V shed 5 bases, J shed 3 bases, and the junction held 9 bases outside the gene matches. There are 15 residues in the CDR3. The CDR3 region has the DNA TGTGCCAGCAGTCAGGACAGGGATGCCGTCTACGAGCAGTACTTC. Protein product: CASSQDRDAVYEQYF.

The rearrangement links TRBV5-4 to TRBJ1-2; D unclear. This CDR3 has 12 residues. V dropped 7 bases and J dropped 4 bases, with 11 bases sitting between them. Germline values: CDR1 SGHNT, CDR2 YYREEE (reference sequence). CDR3 amino acids: CASSASSYGYTF. CDR3 sequence (DNA): TGTGCCAGCTCGGCGTCCTCCTATGGCTACACCTTC. Together with reference TRBV5-4 and TRBJ1-2, the CDR3 gives the full variable domain: ETGVTQSPTHLIKTRGQQVTLRCSSQSGHNTVSWYQQALGQGPQFIFQYYREEENGRGNFPPRFSGLQFPNYSSELNVNALELDDSALYLCASSASSYGYTFGSGTRLTVV.

About this clonotype: A much larger clone sits a single nucleotide away, making a read error possible. The conserved closing phenylalanine or tryptophan is absent in this CDR3, likely reflecting a read error. The chain has TRBV7-9 and TRBJ1-5, with TRBD1 as a possible D gene (6 bases). Germline-derived CDR1 and CDR2 are SEHNR and FQNEAQ (reference sequence). This CDR3 has 14 residues. V was clipped by 1 base and J by 6 bases, with 10 bases between them. CDR3 residues: CASSLGQGSQPQHL. The CDR3 nucleotides read TGTGCCAGCAGCTTAGGCCAGGGGAGTCAGCCCCAGCATCTT.